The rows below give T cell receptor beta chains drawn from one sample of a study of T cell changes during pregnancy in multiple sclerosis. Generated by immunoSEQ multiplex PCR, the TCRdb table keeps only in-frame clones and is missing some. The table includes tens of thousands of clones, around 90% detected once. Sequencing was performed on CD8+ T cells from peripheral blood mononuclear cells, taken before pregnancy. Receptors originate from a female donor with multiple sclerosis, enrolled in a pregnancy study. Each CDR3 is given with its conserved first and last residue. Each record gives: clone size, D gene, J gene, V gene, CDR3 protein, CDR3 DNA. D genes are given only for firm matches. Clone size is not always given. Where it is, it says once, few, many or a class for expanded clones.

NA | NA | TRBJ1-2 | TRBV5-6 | CASSPPWTVYSSEGYTF | TGTGCCAGCAGCCCTCCTTGGACAGTTTATTCCTCCGAGGGCTACACCTTC
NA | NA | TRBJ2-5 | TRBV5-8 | CASNSREQKETQYF | TGTGCCAGCAACTCCCGGGAGCAAAAAGAGACCCAGTACTTC
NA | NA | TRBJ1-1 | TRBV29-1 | CSFYGLNTEAFF | TGCAGCTTTTATGGCCTGAACACTGAAGCTTTCTTT
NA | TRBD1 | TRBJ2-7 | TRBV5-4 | CASSFGDRNPYEQYF | TGTGCCAGCAGCTTTGGGGACAGGAATCCCTACGAGCAGTACTTC
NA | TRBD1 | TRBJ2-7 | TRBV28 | CASSSTGVGIDYEQYF | TGTGCCAGCAGTTCGACAGGGGTTGGGATAGACTACGAGCAGTACTTC
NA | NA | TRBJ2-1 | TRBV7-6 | CASSLGGEQFF | TGTGCCAGCAGCTTAGGCGGGGAGCAGTTCTTC
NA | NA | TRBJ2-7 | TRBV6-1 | CASSPTGEQYF | TGTGCCAGCAGCCCCACGGGGGAGCAGTACTTC
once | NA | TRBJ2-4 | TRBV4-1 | CASSLGGKNIQYF | TGCGCCAGCAGCCTTGGCGGCAAAAACATTCAGTACTTC
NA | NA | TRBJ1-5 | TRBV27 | CASSPEGEGRRQPQHF | TGTGCCAGCAGCCCAGAGGGGGAGGGCAGGCGGCAGCCCCAGCATTTT
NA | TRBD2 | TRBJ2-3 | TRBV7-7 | CASSPPILAGGPWDTQYF | TGTGCCAGCAGCCCCCCCATACTAGCGGGGGGGCCATGGGATACGCAGTATTTT
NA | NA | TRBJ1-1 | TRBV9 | CASSVGPGLNTEAFF | TGTGCCAGCAGCGTAGGCCCGGGTTTGAACACTGAAGCTTTCTTT
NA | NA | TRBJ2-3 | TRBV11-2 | CASSLVFGGGPSTDTQYF | TGTGCCAGCAGCTTAGTCTTTGGGGGGGGGCCTAGCACAGATACGCAGTATTTT
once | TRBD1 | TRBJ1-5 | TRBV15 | CATSRDRGQGQPQHF | TGTGCCACCAGCAGAGACAGGGGGCAGGGACAGCCCCAGCATTTT
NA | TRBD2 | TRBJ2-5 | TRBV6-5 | CASSIPGGTQYF | TGTGCCAGCAGTATCCCGGGGGGGACCCAGTACTTC
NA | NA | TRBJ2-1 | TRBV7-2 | CASSFPKYNEQFF | TGTGCCAGCAGCTTCCCAAAATACAATGAGCAGTTCTTC
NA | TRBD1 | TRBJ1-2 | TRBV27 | CASSLGLPGGGNYGYTF | TGTGCCAGCAGTTTAGGACTTCCAGGGGGTGGGAACTATGGCTACACCTTC
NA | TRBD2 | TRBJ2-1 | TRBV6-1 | CASSAPGLGGHEQFF | TGTGCCAGCAGTGCCCCGGGACTAGGGGGGCATGAGCAGTTCTTC
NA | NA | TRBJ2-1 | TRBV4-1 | CASSQDRSSGALVREFF | TGCGCCAGCAGCCAAGATAGAAGTAGCGGCGCCCTGGTTAGAGAGTTCTTC
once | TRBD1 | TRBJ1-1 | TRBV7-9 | CARRGLKDTEAFF | TGTGCCAGGAGGGGGCTGAAGGACACTGAAGCTTTCTTT
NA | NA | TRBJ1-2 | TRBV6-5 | CASSPAAGRNYGYTF | TGTGCCAGCAGCCCGGCGGCAGGGAGGAACTATGGCTACACCTTC
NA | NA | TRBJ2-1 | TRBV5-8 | CASSLAQGDEQFF | TGTGCCAGCAGCTTAGCACAGGGCGATGAGCAGTTCTTC
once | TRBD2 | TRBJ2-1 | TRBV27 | CASSLSSGDSYNEQFF | TGTGCCAGCAGTTTATCCAGCGGGGATTCCTACAATGAGCAGTTCTTC
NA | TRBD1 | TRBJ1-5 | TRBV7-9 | CASSPPGQNQPQHF | TGTGCCAGCAGCCCCCCGGGACAGAATCAGCCCCAGCATTTT
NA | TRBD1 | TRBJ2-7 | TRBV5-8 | CASSLRTGPYEQYF | TGTGCCAGCAGCTTGAGGACAGGCCCCTACGAGCAGTACTTC
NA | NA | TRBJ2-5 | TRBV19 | CASSMAGLGGEQYF | TGTGCCAGTAGTATGGCGGGACTTGGCGGGGAGCAGTACTTC
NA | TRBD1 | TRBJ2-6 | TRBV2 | CASSHRQGAPSGANVLTF | TGTGCCAGCAGTCACCGACAGGGGGCCCCTTCTGGGGCCAACGTCCTGACTTTC
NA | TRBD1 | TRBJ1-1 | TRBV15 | CATSKNLETGAAFF | TGTGCCACCAGCAAGAACCTCGAGACAGGGGCGGCTTTCTTT
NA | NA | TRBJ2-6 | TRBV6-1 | CASSGFSSAGANVLTF | TGTGCCAGCAGTGGGTTCTCGTCGGCTGGGGCCAACGTCCTGACTTTC
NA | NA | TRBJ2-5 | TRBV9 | CASSVFAGGATRETQYF | TGTGCCAGCAGCGTGTTTGCGGGCGGGGCGACCCGCGAGACCCAGTACTTC
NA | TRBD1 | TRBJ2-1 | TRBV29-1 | CSVARQGFNEQFF | TGCAGCGTTGCGCGACAGGGGTTCAATGAGCAGTTCTTC
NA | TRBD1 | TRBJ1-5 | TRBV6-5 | CASSPGTAQPQHF | TGTGCCAGCAGCCCCGGGACAGCTCAGCCCCAGCATTTT
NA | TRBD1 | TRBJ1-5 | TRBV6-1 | CASSDPPPTGAGRQPQHF | TGTGCCAGCAGTGATCCACCCCCCACAGGGGCTGGTAGGCAGCCCCAGCATTTT
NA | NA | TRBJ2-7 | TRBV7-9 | CASSLGPREQYF | TGTGCCAGCAGCTTAGGGCCCCGCGAGCAGTACTTC
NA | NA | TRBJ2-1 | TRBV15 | CATRGSSDYNEQFF | TGTGCCACCCGTGGGAGCTCTGACTACAATGAGCAGTTCTTC
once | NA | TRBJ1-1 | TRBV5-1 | CASRLGLGEYTEAFF | TGCGCCAGCAGATTGGGGCTGGGAGAGTACACTGAAGCTTTCTTT
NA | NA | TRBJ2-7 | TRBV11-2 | CASSSLTPNAESSYEQYF | TGTGCCAGCAGCTCCCTAACTCCCAACGCGGAAAGCTCCTACGAGCAGTACTTC
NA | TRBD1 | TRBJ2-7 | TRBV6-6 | CASSLTGTPYEQYF | TGTGCCAGCAGTTTGACAGGGACCCCCTACGAGCAGTACTTC
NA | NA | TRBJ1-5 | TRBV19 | CASSTDPRWSNQPQHF | TGTGCCAGTAGTACAGACCCTCGGTGGAGCAATCAGCCCCAGCATTTT
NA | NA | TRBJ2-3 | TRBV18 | CASSPGPNTDTQYF | TGTGCCAGCTCACCCGGTCCCAACACAGATACGCAGTATTTT
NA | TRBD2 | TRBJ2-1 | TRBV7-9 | CASSFGTIDNEQFF | TGTGCCAGCAGCTTCGGGACTATCGACAATGAGCAGTTCTTC
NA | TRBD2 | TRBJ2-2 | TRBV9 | CASSVLAGGSDTGELFF | TGTGCCAGCAGCGTACTAGCGGGGGGGTCAGACACCGGGGAGCTGTTTTTT
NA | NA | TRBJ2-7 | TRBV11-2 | CASSLGRRDSYEQYF | TGTGCCAGCAGCTTAGGACGGAGAGACTCCTACGAGCAGTACTTC
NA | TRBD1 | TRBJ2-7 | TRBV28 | CASSSISRTTGAITF | TGTGCCAGCAGTTCAATATCGCGTACAACAGGGGCCATTACCTTC
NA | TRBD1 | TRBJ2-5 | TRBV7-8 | CASSPPGQGYETQYF | TGTGCCAGCAGCCCACCCGGACAGGGCTATGAGACCCAGTACTTC
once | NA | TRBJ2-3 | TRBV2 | CASSGLSDTQYF | TGTGCCAGCTCCGGACTCTCGGATACGCAGTATTTT
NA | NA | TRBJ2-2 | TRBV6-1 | CASSQGFTGELFF | TGTGCCAGCAGTCAGGGTTTCACCGGGGAGCTGTTTTTT